This T cell receptor (beta chain) originates from a study of cytomegalovirus exposure and HLA in healthy donors. Method: immunoSEQ multiplex PCR; TCRdb's copy keeps in-frame clones and lacks some. The table has tens of thousands of clones, 70% to 90% seen once; the top ten hold about 3.8%. Germline values: CDR1 SGHRS, CDR2 YFSETQ. This CDR3 is 13 amino acids long. V lost 3 bases and J lost 8; bases outside the gene matches: 7. The specimen was PBMCs. The receptor was isolated from a woman aged 18-29 years in good health and CMV-seropositive. The rearrangement joins TRBV5-1 to TRBJ1-2; 7 nucleotides match TRBD1. CDR3 in DNA: TGCGCCAGCAGCTCCCGGGCAGGGGGGGGCTACACCTTC. It yields the protein CASSSRAGGGYTF.